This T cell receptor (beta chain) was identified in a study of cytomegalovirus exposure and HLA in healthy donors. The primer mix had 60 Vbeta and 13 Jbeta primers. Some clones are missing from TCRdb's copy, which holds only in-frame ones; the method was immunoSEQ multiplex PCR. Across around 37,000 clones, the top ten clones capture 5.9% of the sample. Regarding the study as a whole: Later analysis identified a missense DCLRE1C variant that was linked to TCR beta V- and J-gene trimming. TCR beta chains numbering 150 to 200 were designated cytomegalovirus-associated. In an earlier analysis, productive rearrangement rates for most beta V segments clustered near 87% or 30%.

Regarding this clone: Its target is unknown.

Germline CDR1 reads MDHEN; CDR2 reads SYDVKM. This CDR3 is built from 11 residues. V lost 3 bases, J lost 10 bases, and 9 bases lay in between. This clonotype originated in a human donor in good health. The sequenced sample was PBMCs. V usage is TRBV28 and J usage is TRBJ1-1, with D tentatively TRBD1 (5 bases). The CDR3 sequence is CASSFQGSAFF. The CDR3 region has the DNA TGTGCCAGCAGTTTTCAGGGTTCAGCTTTCTTT.